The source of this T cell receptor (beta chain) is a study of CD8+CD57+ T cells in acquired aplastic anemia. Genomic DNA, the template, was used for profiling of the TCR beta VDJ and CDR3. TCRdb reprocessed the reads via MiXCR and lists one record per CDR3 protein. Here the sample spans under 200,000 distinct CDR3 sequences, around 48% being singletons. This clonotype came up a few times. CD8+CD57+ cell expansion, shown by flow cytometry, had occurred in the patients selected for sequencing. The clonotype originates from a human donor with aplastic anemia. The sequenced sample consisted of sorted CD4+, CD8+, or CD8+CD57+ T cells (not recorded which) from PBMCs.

The CDR3 DNA follows: TGTGCCTGGAGTGGGAGACAAGCCCAAGAGACCCAGTACTTC. Translation: CAWSGRQAQETQYF. This sequence joins TRBV30 and TRBJ2-5; no clear D gene. Deletions cut 1 base from V and 1 base from J, with 10 bases between. Germline CDR1 and CDR2: GTSNPN and SVGIG (reference sequence). The CDR3 contains 14 residues.